These 21 T cell receptor beta chains were all obtained from the same sample, sequenced in a study of CD8 T cells in ankylosing spondylitis (dated by TCRdb to about 2017). The research as a whole found: A TCR beta motif made up of fewer than 10 highly homologous amino acid variants appeared to be characteristic of blood from ankylosing spondylitis patients.

Their antigens are not known. Library preparation was by 5' RACE. The reads were generated on an Illumina HiSeq 2500. Through fastp at Q25 and MiXCR, TCRdb rebuilt clones from the public reads, retaining in-frame beta chains. Rows are unified per CDR3 protein, each entry keeping the most common DNA and genes. Counted in this sample were some 800,000 distinct CDR3 sequences; roughly 12% of them appeared once. The ten largest clones capture 0.51% of the sample. Sequencing used blood, either unsorted or a sorted T cell fraction (not recorded which). The receptors come from a male donor with ankylosing spondylitis.

CDR3 residues: CASKKAGTVGYGYTF. The CDR3, as DNA: TGTGCCAGCAAGAAAGCCGGGACAGTCGGCTATGGCTACACCTTC. This sequence joins TRBV27 and TRBJ1-2, with 7 positions matching TRBD1. The V and J ends lost 7 bases and 4 bases, in that order; junction bases with no gene match: 12. In germline, CDR1 is MNHEY, CDR2 SMNVEV (reference sequence). The CDR3 has 15 amino acids.

There are many counts of this clonotype. The chain uses TRBV29-1 and TRBJ1-5; possibly TRBD1 for D (5 bases). The germline CDR1 and CDR2 sequences are SQVTM and ANQGSEA. The CDR3 has 14 amino acids. V lost 4 bases to trimming and J lost 1 base, with 11 bases between them. This chain's CDR3 is CSVAAGDSNQPQHF. For the CDR3, the DNA is TGCAGCGTTGCGGCCGGGGACAGCAATCAGCCCCAGCATTTT.

V is TRBV5-1 and J is TRBJ1-1; 10 nucleotides match TRBD1. V lost 4 bases and J lost 6; bases outside the gene matches: 3. CDR1 and CDR2 (germline): SGHRS, YFSETQ. CDR3 length: 13 amino acids. Written as DNA, the CDR3 is TGCGCCAGCAGCGGGACAGGGGACTCTGAAGCTTTCTTT. This gives the protein CASSGTGDSEAFF.

This clonotype has a count of ten or more. The rearrangement links TRBV29-1 to TRBJ2-7, with D uncertain. Germline loops: CDR1 SQVTM, CDR2 ANQGSEA. The CDR3 extends over 11 amino acids. Trimming stripped 6 bases from V and 1 base from J, with 7 bases between. CDR3 sequence (DNA): TGCAGCGTCACCGGATCCTACGAGCAGTACTTC. Protein sequence: CSVTGSYEQYF.

This clonotype came up a few times. The chain combines TRBV11-2 with TRBJ1-3; D unresolved. Trimming took off 6 bases at V and 0 bases at J, with 9 bases between the two ends. Germline V gene sequence: CDR1 SGHAT, CDR2 FQNNGV. The CDR3 is 14 amino acids. The CDR3 loop is CASSLQLSGNTIYF. The DNA of the CDR3 is TGTGCCAGCAGTCTACAGCTCTCTGGAAACACCATATATTTT.

This clonotype was seen at least ten times. The rearrangement uses TRBV20-1 and TRBJ2-7; 12 positions match TRBD2. This CDR3 contains 13 residues. J lost 5 bases, V lost 6 bases, and 5 bases had no gene match. Germline values: CDR1 DFQATT, CDR2 SNEGSKA (reference sequence). CDR3 residues: CSAARLAGDEQYF. The CDR3 DNA reads TGCAGTGCGGCAAGACTAGCGGGGGACGAGCAGTACTTC.

The J gene is TRBJ2-7, the V gene TRBV7-3; no clear D gene. This CDR3 contains 13 residues. Germline lookup yields CDR1 SGHTA and CDR2 FQGTGA. Trimming pared 6 bases from V and 6 bases from J, leaving 15 bases between. Written as DNA, the CDR3 is TGTGCCAGCAGTTCACAGAACACCGGCGAGCAGTACTTC. This sequence encodes CASSSQNTGEQYF.

This clonotype was observed a handful of times. This chain links TRBV7-2 with TRBJ1-1, with D uncertain. The germline gives CDR1 SGHTA, CDR2 FQGNSA. Trimming took off 5 bases at V and 2 bases at J, with 12 bases between the two ends. The CDR3 is 14 amino acids. The CDR3 region is CASSPEIRNTEAFF. As DNA, the CDR3 is TGTGCCAGCAGCCCCGAAATCCGTAACACTGAAGCTTTCTTT.

The genes are TRBV20-1 and TRBJ2-1; 14 positions agree with TRBD2. Germline CDR1 is DFQATT and CDR2 is SNEGSKA (reference sequence). This CDR3 is 19 amino acids long. Trimming removed 3 bases from V and 0 bases from J; junction bases left unmatched: 10. This chain's CDR3 is CSARALGTSGGLSYNEQFF. CDR3 DNA sequence: TGCAGTGCTAGGGCATTAGGGACTAGCGGGGGCCTCTCCTACAATGAGCAGTTCTTC.

The chain recombines TRBV20-1 with TRBJ2-5; possibly TRBD1 for D (7 bases). The CDR3 is 12 amino acids. In germline, CDR1 is DFQATT, CDR2 SNEGSKA (reference sequence). CDR3 in DNA: TGCAGGGCCCACCAGGGGGGAGAGACCCAGTACTTC. It encodes CRAHQGGETQYF.

This clonotype showed up just a few times. V and J are TRBV18 and TRBJ2-1; D remains unclear. V was trimmed by 2 bases and J by 3 bases, leaving 11 bases between them. In germline, CDR1 is KGHSH, CDR2 LQKENI. The CDR3 totals 15 residues. CDR3 protein: CASSPSIGNYNEQFF. CDR3 nucleotide sequence: TGTGCCAGCTCACCATCCATAGGGAACTACAATGAGCAGTTCTTC.

This clonotype was observed a handful of times. The rearrangement joins TRBV6-2 or TRBV6-3 to TRBJ2-1; D unresolved. The CDR3 runs to 12 residues. Trimming pared 2 bases from V and 8 bases from J, leaving 7 bases between. From germline, CDR1 is MNHEY and CDR2 SVGEGT. The CDR3 spells CASSYPPDEQFF. In nucleotides, the CDR3 is TGTGCCAGCAGTTACCCCCCCGATGAGCAGTTCTTC.

The rearrangement uses TRBV20-1 and TRBJ2-1; D unresolved. Trimming took off 0 bases at V and 10 bases at J, with 10 bases between the two ends. Germline loops: CDR1 DFQATT, CDR2 SNEGSKA (reference sequence). The CDR3 is made up of 12 amino acids. The CDR3 here is CSARDRRSEQFF. CDR3 sequence (DNA): TGCAGTGCTAGAGATAGAAGGAGCGAGCAGTTCTTC.

The chain recombines TRBV7-9 with TRBJ1-4; maybe TRBD1 (6 bases). CDR1 is SEHNR and CDR2 is FQNEAQ in the germline V gene (reference sequence). Trimming removed 5 bases from V and 4 bases from J, with 14 bases in between. CDR3 length equals 15 residues. Written as DNA, the CDR3 is TGTGCCAGCAGCGCAGGACAGACCCTTAATGAAAAACTGTTTTTT. This gives the protein CASSAGQTLNEKLFF.

In its sample, this clonotype was seen many times. The V call is TRBV5-6, the J call TRBJ2-3; 8 nucleotides line up with TRBD1. With V trimmed by 3 bases and J by 4 bases, 10 bases remained unmatched. This CDR3 contains 16 residues. The germline V gene encodes CDR1 SGHDT and CDR2 YYEEEE. CDR3 sequence reads: CASSSSGTGPPDTQYF. Written as DNA, the CDR3 is TGTGCCAGCAGCTCCTCCGGGACAGGCCCACCAGATACGCAGTATTTT.

The rearrangement uses TRBV18 and TRBJ2-2; D could derive from TRBD1 or TRBD2 (6 bases each). CDR3 length: 17 amino acids. The V gene's germline CDR1 is KGHSH and CDR2 LQKENI. Trimming cost V 0 bases and J 2 bases, with 13 bases left between them. CDR3 DNA: TGTGCCAGCTCACCACCGAGGGGGGAAGCCAACACCGGGGAGCTGTTTTTT. This codes for CASSPPRGEANTGELFF.

This clonotype was counted a few times. The chain is built from TRBV7-6 and TRBJ2-6; D ambiguous. From germline, CDR1 is SGHVS and CDR2 FNYEAQ. V was trimmed by 5 bases and J by 0 bases, leaving 11 bases between them. The CDR3 length is 16 residues. CDR3 nucleotides: TGTGCCAGCAGCCGAGCCTGGGCCTCTGGGGCCAACGTCCTGACTTTC. Its translation: CASSRAWASGANVLTF.

This clonotype occurred a few times. This sequence joins TRBV10-3 and TRBJ2-3, with D hard to call. CDR3 length: 11 residues. Trimming shortened V by 3 bases and J by 6 bases, and 4 bases separated the two germline ends. Germline CDR1 reads ENHRY; CDR2 reads SYGVKD. The CDR3 loop reads CAISDWDTQYF. The CDR3 DNA reads as TGTGCCATCAGTGACTGGGATACGCAGTATTTT.

This clonotype has a handful of counts. The chain carries TRBV20-1 and TRBJ2-7; 8 positions match TRBD2. Germline values: CDR1 DFQATT, CDR2 SNEGSKA (reference sequence). The V gene end was trimmed by 5 bases and the J gene end by 6 bases; junction bases not matched to a gene: 15. This CDR3 comprises 15 residues. In nucleotides, the CDR3 is TGCAGTGCTCTTAGGGGACTAGTGACGCACAGCGAGCAGTACTTC. It is translated as CSALRGLVTHSEQYF.

The rearrangement links TRBV28 to TRBJ2-3; D call uncertain. The CDR3 runs 15 residues. Per germline, CDR1 MDHEN and CDR2 SYDVKM. V gave up 5 bases and J gave up 5 bases, with 17 bases separating them. CDR3 amino acids: CASSNRRWKRDTQYF. The CDR3 bases are TGTGCCAGCAGTAATAGGCGGTGGAAACGAGATACGCAGTATTTT.

The chain is built from TRBV18 and TRBJ2-7; D may be TRBD2 (5 bases). The CDR3 contains 13 residues. Trimming pared 3 bases from V and 5 bases from J, leaving 11 bases between. In germline, CDR1 is KGHSH, CDR2 LQKENI. This CDR3 is CASSPTLADEQYF. CDR3 coding DNA: TGTGCCAGCTCACCCACGCTAGCTGACGAGCAGTACTTC.